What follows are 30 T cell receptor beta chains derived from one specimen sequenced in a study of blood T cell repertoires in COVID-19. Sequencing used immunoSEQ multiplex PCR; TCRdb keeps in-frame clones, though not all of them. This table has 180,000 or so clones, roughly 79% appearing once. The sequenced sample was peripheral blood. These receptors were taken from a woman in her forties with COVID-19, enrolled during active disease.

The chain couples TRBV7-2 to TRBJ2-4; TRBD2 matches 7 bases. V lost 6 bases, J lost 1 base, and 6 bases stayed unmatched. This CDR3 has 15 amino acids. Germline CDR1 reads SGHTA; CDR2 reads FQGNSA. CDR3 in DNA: TGTGCCAGCAGTCCGACTAGCCTGGCCAAAAACATTCAGTACTTC. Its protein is CASSPTSLAKNIQYF.

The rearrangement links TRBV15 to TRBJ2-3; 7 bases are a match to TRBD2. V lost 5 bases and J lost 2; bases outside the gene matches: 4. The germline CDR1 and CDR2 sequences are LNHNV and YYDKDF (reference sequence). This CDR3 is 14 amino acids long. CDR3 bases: TGTGCCACCAGCCCTAGCGGAATCACAGATACGCAGTATTTT. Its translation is CATSPSGITDTQYF.

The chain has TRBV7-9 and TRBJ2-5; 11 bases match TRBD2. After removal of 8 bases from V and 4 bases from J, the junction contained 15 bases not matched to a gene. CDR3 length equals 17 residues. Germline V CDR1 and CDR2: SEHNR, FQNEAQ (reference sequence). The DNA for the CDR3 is TGTGCCAGCCCCCCTATCGGCCCCCTAGCGGGAGGAGAGACCCAGTACTTC. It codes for CASPPIGPLAGGETQYF.

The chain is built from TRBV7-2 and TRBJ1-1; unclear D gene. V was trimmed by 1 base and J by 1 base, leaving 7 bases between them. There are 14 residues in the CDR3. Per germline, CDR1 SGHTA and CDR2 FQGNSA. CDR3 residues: CASSLVGRNTEAFF. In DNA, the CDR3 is TGTGCCAGCAGCTTAGTGGGGAGGAACACTGAAGCTTTCTTT.

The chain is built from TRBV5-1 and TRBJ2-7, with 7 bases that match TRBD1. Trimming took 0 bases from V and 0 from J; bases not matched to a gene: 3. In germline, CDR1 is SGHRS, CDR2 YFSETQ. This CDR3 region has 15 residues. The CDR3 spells CASSLDGTASYEQYF. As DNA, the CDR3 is TGCGCCAGCAGCTTGGACGGGACAGCCTCCTACGAGCAGTACTTC.

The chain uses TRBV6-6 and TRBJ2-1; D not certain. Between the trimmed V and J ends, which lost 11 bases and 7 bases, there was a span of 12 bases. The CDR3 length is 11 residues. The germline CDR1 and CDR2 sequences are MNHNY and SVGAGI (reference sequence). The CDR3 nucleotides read TGTGCCGGCGGCCATGGGAATGAGCAGTTCTTC. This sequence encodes CAGGHGNEQFF.

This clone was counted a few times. The CDR3 DNA follows: TGCAGACCAGGGATGGCTTTCTTT. Translated, it gives CRPGMAFF. This chain connects TRBV20-1 to TRBJ1-1, with D perhaps matching TRBD1 (5 bases). The CDR3 loop spans 8 amino acids. Germline CDR1 is DFQATT and CDR2 is SNEGSKA (reference sequence).

As DNA, the CDR3 is TGTGCCAGCAGTTACAGGAGGGGCGGCGAAGCTTTCTTT. Its translation: CASSYRRGGEAFF. The gene calls are TRBV6-5 and TRBJ1-1, with D maybe TRBD1 (5 bases). Trimming left V 2 bases short and J 8 bases short, with 12 bases between. Germline V CDR1 and CDR2: MNHEY, SVGAGI. CDR3 length equals 13 residues.

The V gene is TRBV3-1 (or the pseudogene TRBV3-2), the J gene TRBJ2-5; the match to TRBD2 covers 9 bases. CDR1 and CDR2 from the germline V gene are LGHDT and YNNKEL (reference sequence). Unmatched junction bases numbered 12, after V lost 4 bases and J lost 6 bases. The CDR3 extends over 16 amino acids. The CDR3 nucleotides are TGTGCCAGCAGCCGAGCCGGGACTAGCCCTAGGAAGACCCAGTACTTC. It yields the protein CASSRAGTSPRKTQYF.

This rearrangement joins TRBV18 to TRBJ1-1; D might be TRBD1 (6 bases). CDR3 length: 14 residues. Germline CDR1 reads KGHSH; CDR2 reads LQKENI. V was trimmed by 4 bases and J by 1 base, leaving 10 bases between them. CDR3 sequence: CASSLGTWNTEAFF. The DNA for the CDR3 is TGTGCCAGCTCACTCGGGACATGGAACACTGAAGCTTTCTTT.

The CDR3 region has the DNA TGTGCCAGTCTTCCTCTCTGGAACACTGAAGCTTTCTTT. It specifies CASLPLWNTEAFF. This chain uses TRBV19 with TRBJ1-1; D is unresolved. CDR1 is LNHDA and CDR2 is SQIVND in the germline V gene (reference sequence). The CDR3 loop spans 13 amino acids. V gave up 8 bases and J gave up 1 base, with 11 bases separating them.

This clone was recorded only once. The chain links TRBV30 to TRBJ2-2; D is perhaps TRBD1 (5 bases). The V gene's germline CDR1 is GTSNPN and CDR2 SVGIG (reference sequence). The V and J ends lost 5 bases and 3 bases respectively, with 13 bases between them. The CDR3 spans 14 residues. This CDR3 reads CAWRPGQYTGELFF. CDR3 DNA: TGTGCCTGGCGTCCCGGACAATACACCGGGGAGCTGTTTTTT.

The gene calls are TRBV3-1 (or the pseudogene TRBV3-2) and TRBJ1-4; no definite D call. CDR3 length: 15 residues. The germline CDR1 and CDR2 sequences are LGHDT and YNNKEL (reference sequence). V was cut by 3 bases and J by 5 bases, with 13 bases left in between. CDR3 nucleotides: TGTGCCAGCAGCCAGCATCATCGGGAAAATGAAAAACTGTTTTTT. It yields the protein CASSQHHRENEKLFF.

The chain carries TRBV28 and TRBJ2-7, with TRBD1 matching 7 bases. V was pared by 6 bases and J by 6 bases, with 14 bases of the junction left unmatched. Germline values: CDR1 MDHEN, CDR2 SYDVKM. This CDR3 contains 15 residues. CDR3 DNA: TGTGCCAGCAGACAACTTACAGGGGATTACGGCGAGCAGTACTTC. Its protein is CASRQLTGDYGEQYF. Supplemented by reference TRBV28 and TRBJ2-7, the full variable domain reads DVKVTQSSRYLVKRTGEKVFLECVQDMDHENMFWYRQDPGLGLRLIYFSYDVKMKEKGDIPEGYSVSREKKERFSLILESASTNQTSMYLCASRQLTGDYGEQYFGPGTRLTVT.

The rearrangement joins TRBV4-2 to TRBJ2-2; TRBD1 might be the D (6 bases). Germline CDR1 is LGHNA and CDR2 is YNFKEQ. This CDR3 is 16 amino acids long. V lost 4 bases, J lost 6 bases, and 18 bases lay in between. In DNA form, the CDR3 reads TGTGCCAGCAGCCTGGGGGACATTTCTCGGGCCGGGGAGCTGTTTTTT. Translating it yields CASSLGDISRAGELFF.

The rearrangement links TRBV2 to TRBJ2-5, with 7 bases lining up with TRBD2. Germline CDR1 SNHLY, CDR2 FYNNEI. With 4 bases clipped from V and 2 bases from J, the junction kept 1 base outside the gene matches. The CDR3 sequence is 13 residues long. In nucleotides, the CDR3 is TGTGCCAGCAGTGCTAGCGGTCAAGAGACCCAGTACTTC. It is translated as CASSASGQETQYF.

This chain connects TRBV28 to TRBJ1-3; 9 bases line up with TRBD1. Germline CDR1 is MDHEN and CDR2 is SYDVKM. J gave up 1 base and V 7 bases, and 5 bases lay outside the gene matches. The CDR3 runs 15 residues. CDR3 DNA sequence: TGTGCCAGCATACCCGGGACAGGGTCTGGAAACACCATATATTTT. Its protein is CASIPGTGSGNTIYF.

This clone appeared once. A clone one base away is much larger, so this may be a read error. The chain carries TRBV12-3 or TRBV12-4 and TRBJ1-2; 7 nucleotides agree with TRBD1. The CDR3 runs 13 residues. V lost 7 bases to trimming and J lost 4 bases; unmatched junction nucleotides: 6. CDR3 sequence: CASKGGQSYGYTF. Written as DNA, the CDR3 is TGTGCCAGCAAGGGGGGACAGTCCTATGGCTACACCTTC.

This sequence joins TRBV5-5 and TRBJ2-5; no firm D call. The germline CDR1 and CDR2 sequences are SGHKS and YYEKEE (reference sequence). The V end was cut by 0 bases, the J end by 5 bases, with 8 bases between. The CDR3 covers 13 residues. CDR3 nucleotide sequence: TGTGCCAGCAGCTTGGCGGGTACGGAGACCCAGTACTTC. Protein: CASSLAGTETQYF.

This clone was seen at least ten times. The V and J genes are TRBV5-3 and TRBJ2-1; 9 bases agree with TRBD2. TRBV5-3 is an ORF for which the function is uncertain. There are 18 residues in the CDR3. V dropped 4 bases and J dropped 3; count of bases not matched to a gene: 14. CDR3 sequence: CARSARVLAGIFYNEQFF. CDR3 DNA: TGTGCCAGAAGCGCGAGGGTCCTAGCGGGAATTTTCTACAATGAGCAGTTCTTC.

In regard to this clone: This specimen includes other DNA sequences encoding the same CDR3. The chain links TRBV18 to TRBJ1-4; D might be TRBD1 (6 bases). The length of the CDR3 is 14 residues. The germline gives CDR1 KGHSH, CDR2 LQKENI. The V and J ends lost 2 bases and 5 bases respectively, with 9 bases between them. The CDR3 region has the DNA TGTGCCAGCTCACCAGGGCAGGGGAATGAAAAACTGTTTTTT. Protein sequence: CASSPGQGNEKLFF.

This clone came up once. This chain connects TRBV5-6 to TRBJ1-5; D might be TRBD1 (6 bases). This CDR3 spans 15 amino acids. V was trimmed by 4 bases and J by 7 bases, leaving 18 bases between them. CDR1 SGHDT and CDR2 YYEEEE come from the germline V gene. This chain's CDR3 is CASSPIQGFLQPQHF. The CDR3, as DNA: TGTGCCAGCAGCCCGATACAGGGTTTTTTGCAGCCCCAGCATTTT.

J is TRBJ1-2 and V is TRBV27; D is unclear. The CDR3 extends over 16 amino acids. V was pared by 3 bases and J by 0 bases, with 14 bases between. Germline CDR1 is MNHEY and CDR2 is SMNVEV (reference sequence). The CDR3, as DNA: TGTGCCAGCAGTTTCGCCTTCAAAGAGGCTAACTATGGCTACACCTTC. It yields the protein CASSFAFKEANYGYTF.

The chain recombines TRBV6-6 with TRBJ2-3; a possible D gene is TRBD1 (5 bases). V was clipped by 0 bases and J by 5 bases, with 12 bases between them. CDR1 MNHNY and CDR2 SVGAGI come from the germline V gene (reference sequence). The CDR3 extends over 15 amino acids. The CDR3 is CASSYSTQGKDTQYF. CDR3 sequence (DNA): TGTGCCAGCAGTTACTCGACTCAGGGTAAAGATACGCAGTATTTT.

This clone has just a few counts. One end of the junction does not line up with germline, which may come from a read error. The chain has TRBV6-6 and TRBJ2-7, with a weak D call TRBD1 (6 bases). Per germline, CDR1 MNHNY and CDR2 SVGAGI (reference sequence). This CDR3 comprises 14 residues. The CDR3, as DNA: TGTGCCAGCAGTTACTCTGGAACCGGGACAAGCATGCAGTTC. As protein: CASSYSGTGTSMQF.

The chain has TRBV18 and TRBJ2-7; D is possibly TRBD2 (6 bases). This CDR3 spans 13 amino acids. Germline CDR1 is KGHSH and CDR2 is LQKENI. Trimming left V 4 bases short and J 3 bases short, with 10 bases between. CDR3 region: CASSRDFLYEQYF. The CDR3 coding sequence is TGTGCCAGCTCACGGGACTTCCTCTACGAGCAGTACTTC.

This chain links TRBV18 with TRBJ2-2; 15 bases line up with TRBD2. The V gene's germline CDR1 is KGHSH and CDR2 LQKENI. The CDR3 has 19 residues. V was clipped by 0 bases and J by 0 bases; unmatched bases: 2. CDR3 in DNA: TGTGCCAGCTCACCACCGGGACTAGCGGGAGGATCGAACACCGGGGAGCTGTTTTTT. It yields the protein CASSPPGLAGGSNTGELFF. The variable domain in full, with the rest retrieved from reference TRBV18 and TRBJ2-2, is NAGVMQNPRHLVRRRGQEARLRCSPMKGHSHVYWYRQLPEEGLKFMVYLQKENIIDESGMPKERFSAEFPKEGPSILRIQQVVRGDSAAYFCASSPPGLAGGSNTGELFFGEGSRLTVL.

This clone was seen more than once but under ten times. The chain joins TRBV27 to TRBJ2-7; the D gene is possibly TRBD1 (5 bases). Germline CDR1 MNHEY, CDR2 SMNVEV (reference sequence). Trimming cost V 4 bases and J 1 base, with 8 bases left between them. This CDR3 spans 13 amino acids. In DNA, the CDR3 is TGTGCCAGCAGTTCCCAGGGATCCTACGAGCAGTACTTC. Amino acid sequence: CASSSQGSYEQYF.

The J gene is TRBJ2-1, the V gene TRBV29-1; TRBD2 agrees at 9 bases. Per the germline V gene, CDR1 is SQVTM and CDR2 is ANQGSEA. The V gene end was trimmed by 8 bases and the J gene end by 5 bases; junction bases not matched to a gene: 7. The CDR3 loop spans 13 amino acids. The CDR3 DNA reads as TGCAGCATAGCGGGAGACAACCACAATGAGCAGTTCTTC. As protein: CSIAGDNHNEQFF.

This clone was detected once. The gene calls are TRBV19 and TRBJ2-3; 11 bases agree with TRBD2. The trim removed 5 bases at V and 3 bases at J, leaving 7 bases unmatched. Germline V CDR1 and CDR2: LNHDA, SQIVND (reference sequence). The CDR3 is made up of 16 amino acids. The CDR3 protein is CASSPVLAGVTDTQYF. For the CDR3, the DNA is TGTGCCAGTAGTCCAGTACTAGCGGGGGTTACAGATACGCAGTATTTT.